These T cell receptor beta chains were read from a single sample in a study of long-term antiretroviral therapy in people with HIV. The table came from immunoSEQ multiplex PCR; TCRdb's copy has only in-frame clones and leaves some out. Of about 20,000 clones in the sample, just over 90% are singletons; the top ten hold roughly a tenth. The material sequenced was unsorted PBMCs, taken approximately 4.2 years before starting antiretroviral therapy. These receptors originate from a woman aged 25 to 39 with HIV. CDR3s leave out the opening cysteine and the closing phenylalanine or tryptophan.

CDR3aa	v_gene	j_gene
ASSVDGGGSYNEQF	TRBV9	TRBJ2-1
AWSVLGRSYTEAF	TRBV30	TRBJ1-1
ASSPSGTANEKLF	TRBV2	TRBJ1-4
ASSLGQPSDRVPYEQY	TRBV5-1	TRBJ2-7
ASSLGLAGVDEQF	TRBV7-2	TRBJ2-1
ASVWEQGSSNYGYT	TRBV2	TRBJ1-2
ASRQSGGGVDTQY	TRBV7-9	TRBJ2-3
ASSIGTGGVNTQY	TRBV19	TRBJ2-3
ASSSRTGVAF	TRBV11-3	TRBJ1-1
ASSQDGNRLNEQY	TRBV4-3	TRBJ2-7
ASSQDIGTDATNEKLF	TRBV4-3	TRBJ1-4
ASSLRDRVGNEQF	TRBV5-8	TRBJ2-1
ASSHAGVEQY	TRBV27	TRBJ2-7
ASSLANGPGGGYT	TRBV7-9	TRBJ1-2
ASSPGQGNYT	TRBV6-6	TRBJ1-2
ASSRVWGNTDTQY	TRBV6-5	TRBJ2-3
AWASNRGETQY	TRBV30	TRBJ2-5
ASTRGSNNEQF	TRBV19	TRBJ2-1
ASSLDPDRVGEQY	TRBV5-1	TRBJ2-7
ASRDAGSSREQY	TRBV7-8	TRBJ2-7
ASSQLGTARAKNIQY	TRBV14	TRBJ2-4
ASRGQANTEAF	TRBV6-4	TRBJ1-1
ASSQDYPSNQPQH	TRBV7-2	TRBJ1-5
ATSKVDAFYGYT	TRBV2	TRBJ1-2
ASSASGGYGYT	TRBV4-1	TRBJ1-2
ASRSGTANNEQF	TRBV5-1	TRBJ2-1
ASSVGRRGETQY	TRBV5-1	TRBJ2-5
ASNQETQY	TRBV13	TRBJ2-5
ASSPQGASNTIY	TRBV2	TRBJ1-3
ASYSGYGYT	TRBV6-5	TRBJ1-2
ASSELGADVETQY	TRBV6-1	TRBJ2-5
AISLSGGEDYEQY	TRBV10-3	TRBJ2-7
ASSRSGVILNTEAF	TRBV4-1	TRBJ1-1
ASTLQGNTEAF	TRBV19	TRBJ1-1
ASSPQGDTEAF	TRBV7-2	TRBJ1-1
ASSARQGATYEQY	TRBV7-8	TRBJ2-7
GAARGVARPQH	TRBV19	TRBJ1-5
ASSFMVGGLNEQY	TRBV7-6	TRBJ2-7
ASSPQTGGTNYGYT	TRBV4-1	TRBJ1-2
ASMGRSYNSPLH	TRBV25-1	TRBJ1-6
ASSSRGNQPQH	TRBV6-5	TRBJ1-5
ASSPLADTQY	TRBV18	TRBJ2-3
ASSIPNTGNYGYT	TRBV7-9	TRBJ1-2
ASSAGTPAGAQY	TRBV7-9	TRBJ2-3
ASSNRDKSPEAF	TRBV19	TRBJ1-1
ASSLSDPTISRAF	TRBV27	TRBJ1-1
ASSTADEAF	TRBV18	TRBJ1-1
ASSLGGNTIY	TRBV13	TRBJ1-3
ASRPTGSRSYNEQF	TRBV27	TRBJ2-1
ASSAEQDNSGNTIY	TRBV5-1	TRBJ1-3
ASSPSTGELF	TRBV7-2	TRBJ2-2
ASSPGPTGELF	TRBV18	TRBJ2-2
ASSFLGQGRGETQY	TRBV5-5	TRBJ2-5
ASRRTGYGYT	TRBV6-5	TRBJ1-2
AWAPGQGTSDTQY	TRBV30	TRBJ2-3
ASSAAYEQY	TRBV9	TRBJ2-7
ASSEATSGGTEAF	TRBV2	TRBJ1-1